This TCR beta chain was recorded in a study of T-cell memory formation after mild COVID-19. Of note for this clonotype: The antigen is unknown.

There are 15 residues in the CDR3. Germline-derived CDR1 and CDR2 are SEHNR and FQNEAQ (reference sequence). Trimming cost V 1 base and J 11 bases; bases outside gene matches: 13. TCRdb processed the 5' RACE reads anew with MiXCR; each CDR3 protein has one entry. This sample carries approximately 560,000 distinct CDR3 sequences, around a sixth of them seen once, and the ten largest clones take about 8.6%. Findings of the study overall: From day 15 to 85, contracting clones were balanced between CD4 and CD8, whereas later expanders leaned toward CD4+.

The TCR sequence derives from an adult woman who had mild COVID-19 (a few samples of this study predate the infection). Cell type and time point are not known. The chain recombines TRBV7-9 with TRBJ1-1, with 7 bases fitting TRBD1. Sequenced material: PBMCs or a T cell subset sorted from them (not recorded which). DNA of the CDR3: TGTGCCAGCAGCTTAGTCTCGGGACAGATCGGTGAGGCTTTCTTT. It yields the protein CASSLVSGQIGEAFF.